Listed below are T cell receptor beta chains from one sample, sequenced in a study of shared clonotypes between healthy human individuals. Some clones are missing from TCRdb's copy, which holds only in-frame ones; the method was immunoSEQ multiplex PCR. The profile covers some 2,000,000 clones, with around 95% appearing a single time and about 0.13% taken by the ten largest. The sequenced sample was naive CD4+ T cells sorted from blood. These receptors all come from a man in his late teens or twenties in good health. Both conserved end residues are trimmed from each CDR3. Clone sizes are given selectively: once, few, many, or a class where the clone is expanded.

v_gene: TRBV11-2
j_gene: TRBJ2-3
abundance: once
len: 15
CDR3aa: ASSSNAPGQGTDTQY

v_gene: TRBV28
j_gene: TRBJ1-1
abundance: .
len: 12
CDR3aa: ASSSTDRGGEAF

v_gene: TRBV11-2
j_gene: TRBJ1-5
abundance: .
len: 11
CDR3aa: ASSLDSIQPQH

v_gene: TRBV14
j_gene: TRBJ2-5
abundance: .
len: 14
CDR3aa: ASSVGLAGGQETQY

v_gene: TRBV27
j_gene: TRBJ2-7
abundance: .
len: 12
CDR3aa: ASRFRDGLYEQY

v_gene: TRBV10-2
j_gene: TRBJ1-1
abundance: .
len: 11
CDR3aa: ASRDNMNTEAF

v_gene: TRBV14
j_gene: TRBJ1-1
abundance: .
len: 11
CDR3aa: ASRDGQYTEAF

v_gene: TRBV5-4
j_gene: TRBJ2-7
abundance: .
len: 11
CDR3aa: ASSTRTGGEQY

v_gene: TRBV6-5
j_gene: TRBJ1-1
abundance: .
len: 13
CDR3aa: ASSATGAWNTEAF

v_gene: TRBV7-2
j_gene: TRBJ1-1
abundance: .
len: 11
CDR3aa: ASSFWGAAEAF

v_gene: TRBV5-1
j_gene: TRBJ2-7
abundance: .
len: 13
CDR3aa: ASSWDASGLYEQY

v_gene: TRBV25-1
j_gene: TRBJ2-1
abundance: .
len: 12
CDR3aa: ASSELGGTNEQF

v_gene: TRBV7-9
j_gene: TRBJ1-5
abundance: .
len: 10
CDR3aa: ASGEGNQPQH

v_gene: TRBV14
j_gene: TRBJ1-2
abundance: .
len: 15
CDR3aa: ASSQERGTGGSDGYT

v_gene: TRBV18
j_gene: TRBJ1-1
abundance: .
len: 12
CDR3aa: ASSAGTGNTEAF

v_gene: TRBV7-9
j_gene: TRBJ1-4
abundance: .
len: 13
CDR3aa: ASSGTGWASEKLF

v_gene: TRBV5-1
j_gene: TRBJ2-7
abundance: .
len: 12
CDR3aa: ASSSEGGAGEQY

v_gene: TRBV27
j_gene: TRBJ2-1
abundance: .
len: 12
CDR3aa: ASSPNIYSREQF

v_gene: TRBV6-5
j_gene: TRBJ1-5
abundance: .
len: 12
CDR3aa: ASSYERGNQPQH

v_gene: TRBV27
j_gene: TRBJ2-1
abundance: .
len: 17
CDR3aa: ASRRRGQGTAIAYNEQF

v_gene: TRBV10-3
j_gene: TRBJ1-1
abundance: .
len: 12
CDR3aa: AIREDHWNTEAF

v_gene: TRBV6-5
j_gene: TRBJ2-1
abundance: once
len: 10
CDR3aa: ASRPSYNEQF

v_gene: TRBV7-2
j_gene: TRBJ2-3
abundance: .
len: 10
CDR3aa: ASSFRADTQY

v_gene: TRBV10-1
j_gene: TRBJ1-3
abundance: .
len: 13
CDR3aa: ASRAALQASGTIY

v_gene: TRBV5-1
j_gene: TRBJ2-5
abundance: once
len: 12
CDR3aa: ASSLASSQETQY

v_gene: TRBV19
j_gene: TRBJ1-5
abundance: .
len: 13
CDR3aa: ASSRRDLGNQPQH

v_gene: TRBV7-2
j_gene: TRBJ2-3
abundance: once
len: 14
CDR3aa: ASSRGAGGPTDTQY

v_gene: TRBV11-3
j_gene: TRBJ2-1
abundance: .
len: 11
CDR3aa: ASSPQGGNEQF

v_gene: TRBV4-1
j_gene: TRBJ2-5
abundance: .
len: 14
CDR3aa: ASSQEAGTYQETQY

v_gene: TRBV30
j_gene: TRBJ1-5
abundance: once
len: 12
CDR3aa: AWSVDRAGQPQH

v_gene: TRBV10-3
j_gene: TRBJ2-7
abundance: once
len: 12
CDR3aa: AISPGQAGYEQY

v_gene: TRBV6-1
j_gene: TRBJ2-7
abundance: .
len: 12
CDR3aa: ASRKTGTGYEQY

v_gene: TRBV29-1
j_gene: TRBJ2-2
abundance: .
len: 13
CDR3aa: SVADRGFNTGELF

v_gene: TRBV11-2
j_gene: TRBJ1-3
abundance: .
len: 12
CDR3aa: ASSLGTAGNTIY

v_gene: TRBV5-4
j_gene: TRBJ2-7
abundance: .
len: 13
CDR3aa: ASSPGLASTHEQY

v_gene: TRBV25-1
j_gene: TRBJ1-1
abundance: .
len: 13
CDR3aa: ASSESGRMNTEAF

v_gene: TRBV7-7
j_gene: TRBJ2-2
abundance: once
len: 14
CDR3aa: ASSSVAGAGTGELF

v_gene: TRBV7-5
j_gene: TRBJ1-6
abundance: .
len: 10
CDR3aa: ARSHYNSPLH

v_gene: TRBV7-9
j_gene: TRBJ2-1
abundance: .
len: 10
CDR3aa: ASSLNYNEQF

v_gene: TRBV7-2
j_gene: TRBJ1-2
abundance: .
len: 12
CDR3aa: ASSSRQGVYVYT

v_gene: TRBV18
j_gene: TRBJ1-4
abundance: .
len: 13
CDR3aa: ASSPRTDSAEKLF

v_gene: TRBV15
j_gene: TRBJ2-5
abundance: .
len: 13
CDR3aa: ATSRDRPTVETQY

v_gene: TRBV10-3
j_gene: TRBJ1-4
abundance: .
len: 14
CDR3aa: AISPGLTTTNEKLF

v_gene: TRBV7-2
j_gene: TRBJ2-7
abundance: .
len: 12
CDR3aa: ASSLGLAGDEQY

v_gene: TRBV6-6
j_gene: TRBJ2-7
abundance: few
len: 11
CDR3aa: ASSQHREAEQY

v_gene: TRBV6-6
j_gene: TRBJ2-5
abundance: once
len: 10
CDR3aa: ASGGAQETQY

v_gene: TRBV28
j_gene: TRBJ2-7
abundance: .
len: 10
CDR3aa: ASRNRPYEQY

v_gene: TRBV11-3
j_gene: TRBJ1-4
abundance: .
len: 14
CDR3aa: ASSSRNRATNEKLF

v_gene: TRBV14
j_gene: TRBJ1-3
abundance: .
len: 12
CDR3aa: AILEGNSGNTIY

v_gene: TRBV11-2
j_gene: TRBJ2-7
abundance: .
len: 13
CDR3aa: ASSFTGGDGYEQY

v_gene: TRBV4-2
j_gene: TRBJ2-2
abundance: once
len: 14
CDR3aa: ASSPSRFGGTGELF

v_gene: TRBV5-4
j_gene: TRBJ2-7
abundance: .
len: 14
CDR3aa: ASSPEGQINTAEQY